This T cell receptor beta chain derives from a study of read filtering for tumor transcriptome and immune sequencing (dated by TCRdb to 2019 to 2021). The study in broad terms: Of the patients in the cohort, approximately 17 were male and 14 to 15 were female, and their mean age was approximately 70 years, with a range of about 47 to 80. Under revised international staging, roughly eight patients fell into R-ISS I, some 15 into R-ISS II and 7 into R-ISS III. After DNase treatment, whole-transcriptome libraries were prepared with the TruSeq RNA Access Library Prep Kit. TCR-region mapped reads per sample ranged from about 4 to 10.27 million with IR-seq versus only about 75 to 1273 with RNA-seq. Using the same bone marrow samples, the study ran both targeted immune repertoire sequencing and bulk whole-transcriptome sequencing and then compared the TCR repertoires from each method. As a main aim, a read-filtering strategy for immune repertoire data was addressed, with the specific question being whether clonotypes supported by a single read should be removed.

Paper-wide results and their limitations: The sorted CD138-negative fraction was a mixed bone marrow immune population, not purified T cells. Compared with RNA-seq, IR-seq captured clonotypes at much greater depth and more reliably, and a smaller IR-seq throughput was enough to identify most of the shared clonotypes. Single-read clonotypes made up approximately 84% of clonotypes but only approximately 3.7% of total reads in IR-seq, compared with roughly three quarters of clonotypes and 35% to 45% of reads in RNA-seq. The correlation between IR-seq and RNA-seq shared clonotype proportions was increased by removal of single-read clonotypes.

V sheds 0 bases and J sheds 15 bases, leaving 18 bases between their ends. The germline V gene (reference sequence) supplies CDR1 SEHNR and CDR2 FQNEAQ. CDR3 length: 14 amino acids, cysteine to phenylalanine. Only the CDR3 region is kept as DNA, spanning 42 bases read in frame from base 1. TCR libraries were constructed from 400 ng RNA using the Immunoverse kit, and molecular barcoded adaptors covering alpha/delta and beta/gamma chains were employed. The same RNA used for transcriptome sequencing was used for TCR library preparation. An Illumina HiSeq 4000 with 2 x 150 cycles was used to sequence the TCR libraries. From the authors' description of their analysis: With MiXCR, TCR reads were aligned to human V, D, J and C references and assembled into CDR3 clonotypes, with quality filtering and error correction included. Clonotype counts and gene usage diversity were analyzed with the tcR package in R. Raw mapping reads were checked after the RNA-seq reads had been mapped by STAR aligner version 2.5.3a onto the human GRCh37 genome. To test the effect of sequencing depth on detected clonotypes, IR-seq fastq files were randomly downsampled using Seqtk 1.3. TCRdb reworked the public reads: Q25 trimming with fastp, MiXCR clone assembly, productive beta chains retained. Rows are combined by CDR3 protein, so each entry shows the most common genes and DNA. TCRdb's processing, not the authors' own work, is the source of the V and J calls. Present in this sample are 100,000 to 150,000 distinct CDR3 sequences, 10% to 15% of which were seen just once. Of the sample, roughly 11% falls within the top ten clones.

Every patient had bone marrow sampled at the time of active disease. Ficoll-Hypaque density gradient centrifugation was used to isolate the bone marrow mononuclear cells. To remove myeloma plasma cells, the cells were labeled with CD138 magnetic microbeads on a MACS separator, and CD138-negative cells were then collected by negative selection. Flow cytometry on an Attune NxT with CD138 antibodies was used to check the purity of the isolated cells. TRIzol reagent was used to extract total RNA, and a NanoDrop spectrophotometer was used to quantify the extracted RNA. Paired RNA-seq and IR-seq were performed on the CD138-negative bone marrow sample of each patient. As concerns this clonotype: It lacks a known antigen. Base qualities were left out, and no much larger clone turns up one base away.

The material sequenced was a population of CD138-negative cells sorted from bone marrow. This specimen's cell subset or site label, interpreted: bone marrow mononuclear cells depleted of CD138+ plasma/myeloma cells by negative magnetic selection. The V gene is TRBV7-9 and the J gene is TRBJ2-1; the D gene is tentatively TRBD1 or TRBD2, each matching 5 bases. The origin of this receptor is a donor at least 40 years old with multiple myeloma. The CDR3 amino acid sequence is: CASSLARGRFDLFF. The DNA sequence follows: TGTGCCAGCAGCTTAGCAAGGGGACGCTTCGATCTGTTCTTC.